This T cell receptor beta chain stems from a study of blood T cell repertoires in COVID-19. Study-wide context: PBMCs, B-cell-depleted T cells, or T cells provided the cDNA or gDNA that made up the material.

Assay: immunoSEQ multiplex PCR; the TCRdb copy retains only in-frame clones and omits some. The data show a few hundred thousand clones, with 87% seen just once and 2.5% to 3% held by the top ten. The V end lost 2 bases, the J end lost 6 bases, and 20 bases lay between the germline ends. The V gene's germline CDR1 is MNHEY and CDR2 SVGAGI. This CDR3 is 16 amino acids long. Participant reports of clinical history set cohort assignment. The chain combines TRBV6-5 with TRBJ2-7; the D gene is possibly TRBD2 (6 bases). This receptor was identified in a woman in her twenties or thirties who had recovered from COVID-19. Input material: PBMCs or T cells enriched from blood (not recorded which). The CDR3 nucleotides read TGTGCCAGCAGTTACCGATCTCCGGGACTCGGAGTCGAGCAGTACTTC. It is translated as CASSYRSPGLGVEQYF.